Listed here are 9 T cell receptor beta chains from one sample, sequenced in a study of shared clonotypes between healthy human individuals. The protocol was immunoSEQ multiplex PCR, while the TCRdb copy is restricted to in-frame clones and leaves out a portion. This table holds 980,000 or so clones, 70% to 85% found once. The specimen was memory CD4+ T cells sorted from blood. Specified subset: CD45RA-negative fraction. Receptors originate from a man between 18 and 29 years old in good health.

The J gene is TRBJ1-6, the V gene TRBV6-1; no definite D call. The germline CDR1 and CDR2 sequences are MNHNS and SASEGT. The CDR3 runs to 15 residues. The V end was cut by 0 bases, the J end by 10 bases, with 13 bases between. As DNA, the CDR3 is TGTGCCAGCAGTGAAGCGCTACCGGCCACCTCACCCCTCCACTTT. The encoded protein is CASSEALPATSPLHF.

This chain links TRBV30 with TRBJ2-3; possibly TRBD1 for D (5 bases). Deletions cut 2 bases from V and 2 bases from J, with 14 bases between. The CDR3 length is 15 residues. The germline V gene has CDR1 GTSNPN and CDR2 SVGIG (reference sequence). The CDR3 sequence: CAWSRVDRNTDTQYF. CDR3 DNA sequence: TGTGCCTGGAGTCGGGTCGACAGAAACACAGATACGCAGTATTTT.

The J gene is TRBJ1-5, the V gene TRBV28; D possibly corresponds to TRBD1 (5 bases). The CDR3 extends over 14 amino acids. Trimming pared 7 bases from V and 1 base from J, leaving 11 bases between. The germline CDR1 and CDR2 sequences are MDHEN and SYDVKM. The CDR3 here is CASIDRGSNQPQHF. The DNA of the CDR3 is TGTGCCAGCATAGATCGGGGGAGCAATCAGCCCCAGCATTTT.

V usage is TRBV5-6 and J usage is TRBJ1-1; D uncertain. Between the trimmed V and J ends, which lost 2 bases and 5 bases, there was a span of 16 bases. The CDR3 has 15 amino acids. Germline CDR1 SGHDT, CDR2 YYEEEE. The CDR3 sequence: CASSFRPFTVTEAFF. The DNA of the CDR3 is TGTGCCAGCAGCTTCCGCCCCTTCACAGTAACTGAAGCTTTCTTT.

This chain joins TRBV16 and TRBJ1-2; TRBD1 might be the D (5 bases). The germline V gene has CDR1 KGHSY and CDR2 FQNENV. The CDR3 length is 14 residues. The V and J ends lost 0 bases and 10 bases respectively, with 15 bases between them. CDR3 sequence reads: CASSQSRGVAHYTF. The CDR3 DNA follows: TGTGCCAGCAGCCAATCTAGAGGGGTGGCACACTACACCTTC.

The chain has TRBV9 and TRBJ2-7, with a weak D call TRBD2 (5 bases). This CDR3 region has 13 residues. Trimming stripped 3 bases from V and 6 bases from J, with 13 bases between. From germline, CDR1 is SGDLS and CDR2 YYNGEE. As DNA, the CDR3 is TGTGCCAGCAGCGCCGGTCGGGGTGGCGAGCAGTACTTC. It encodes CASSAGRGGEQYF.

In DNA, the CDR3 is TGCGCCAGCAGCCAACCGGGACAGGGGACGGAGACCCAGTACTTC. Protein: CASSQPGQGTETQYF. The chain is built from TRBV4-1 and TRBJ2-5; TRBD1 matches at 10 bases. Looked up from germline, CDR1 is MGHRA and CDR2 is YSYEKL. After removal of 2 bases from V and 5 bases from J, the junction contained 5 bases not matched to a gene. The CDR3 totals 15 residues.

The chain recombines TRBV30 with TRBJ2-1, with TRBD2 matching over 7 bases. The CDR3 sequence is 15 residues long. The germline CDR1 and CDR2 sequences are GTSNPN and SVGIG (reference sequence). Trimming removed 8 bases from V and 0 bases from J; junction bases left unmatched: 10. The CDR3 sequence is CARGGGLGSYNEQFF. The CDR3 coding sequence is TGTGCCCGGGGCGGGGGTCTGGGCTCCTACAATGAGCAGTTCTTC.

This clone showed up just a few times. Within the sample, other DNA sequences also encode this same CDR3. The J gene is TRBJ1-1, the V gene TRBV9; D is perhaps TRBD1 (6 bases). V shed 0 bases and J shed 0 bases, with 9 bases lying between them. CDR3 length: 15 amino acids. CDR1 is SGDLS and CDR2 is YYNGEE in the germline V gene. The CDR3 DNA reads as TGTGCCAGCAGCGTAGAGGGGGGGATGAACACTGAAGCTTTCTTT. This sequence encodes CASSVEGGMNTEAFF.